A selection of T cell receptor beta chains follows, all from one sample in a study of PD-L1 blockade in urothelial cancer. Profiling relied on immunoSEQ multiplex PCR, and the TCRdb table lists in-frame clones only, not all of them. This sample carries about 82,000 clones, roughly 87% of them seen once, and the ten largest clones take 5% to 6%. The sample was PBMCs, taken around atezolizumab (anti-PD-L1) treatment. The receptors here all came from a woman between 70 and 85 years old with urothelial cancer. CDR3s include the opening cysteine and the closing phenylalanine or tryptophan. D genes are given only for firm matches. Some rows have no size entry. The others give once, few or many, or a class for an expanded clone.

TRBJ1-6,TRBV5-1,NA,NA,CASSLGVRASNSPLHF,TGCGCCAGCAGCTTGGGGGTCAGGGCCTCAAATTCACCCCTCCACTTT
TRBJ2-5,TRBV5-4,NA,TRBD2,CASSLYGLAGAHQETQYF,TGTGCCAGCAGCTTGTATGGACTAGCGGGGGCCCACCAAGAGACCCAGTACTTC
TRBJ2-7,TRBV5-4,NA,NA,CASSLGGRSATYEQYF,TGTGCCAGCAGCCTTGGCGGCAGAAGCGCTACCTACGAGCAGTACTTC
TRBJ2-7,TRBV15,once,TRBD2,CATSRDRGRAYEQYF,TGTGCCACCAGCAGAGATCGCGGGAGGGCCTACGAGCAGTACTTC
TRBJ2-7,TRBV10-3,once,NA,CAISASRDSPNYEQYF,TGTGCCATCAGTGCATCACGGGACTCTCCAAACTACGAGCAGTACTTC
TRBJ1-2,TRBV4-1,once,NA,CASSQISGGYGYTF,TGCGCCAGCAGCCAAATCAGCGGGGGCTATGGCTACACCTTC
TRBJ2-3,TRBV28,NA,NA,CASSGSTHTQYF,TGTGCCAGCAGTGGGAGTACCCATACGCAGTATTTT
TRBJ2-1,TRBV7-8,NA,TRBD1,CASSPSRTGIYNEQFF,TGTGCCAGCAGCCCAAGCAGGACAGGGATCTACAATGAGCAGTTCTTC
TRBJ2-1,TRBV30,NA,NA,CAWSNAGSSYNEQFF,TGTGCCTGGAGTAACGCGGGTAGCTCCTACAATGAGCAGTTCTTC
TRBJ2-7,TRBV6-4,NA,NA,CASSGPGDPTFYEQYF,TGTGCCAGCTCCGGCCCGGGAGACCCAACCTTCTACGAGCAGTACTTC
TRBJ2-7,TRBV4-2,few,TRBD2,CASSPLAGELYEQYF,TGTGCCAGCAGCCCGCTAGCGGGAGAGTTATACGAGCAGTACTTC
TRBJ2-3,TRBV2,many,TRBD2,CASSEVTSGRPTQYF,TGTGCCAGCAGTGAAGTGACTAGCGGGAGGCCTACGCAGTATTTT
TRBJ1-2,TRBV28,few,TRBD1,CASSLFDRAYGYTF,TGTGCCAGCAGTTTATTCGACAGGGCATATGGCTACACCTTC
TRBJ2-1,TRBV11-2,few,TRBD2,CASSSSGIQQFF,TGTGCCAGCAGCAGCAGCGGGATACAGCAGTTCTTC
TRBJ2-5,TRBV5-4,NA,NA,CASSLEKRSIQETQYF,TGTGCCAGCAGCTTGGAAAAGCGGTCGATCCAAGAGACCCAGTACTTC
TRBJ2-7,TRBV7-3,NA,NA,CASSLSPPGLGDYEQYF,TGTGCCAGCAGCTTAAGTCCCCCGGGACTCGGGGACTACGAGCAGTACTTC
TRBJ1-5,TRBV7-2,NA,TRBD1,CASSLASGQRNQPQHF,TGTGCCAGCAGCTTAGCCTCGGGACAGCGAAATCAGCCCCAGCATTTT
TRBJ1-1,TRBV30,NA,NA,CAWSTHSNTEAFF,TGTGCCTGGAGTACTCACAGTAACACTGAAGCTTTCTTT
TRBJ2-7,TRBV27,NA,TRBD1,CASSLVTGVDEQYF,TGTGCCAGCAGTTTAGTGACAGGGGTCGACGAGCAGTACTTC
TRBJ2-1,TRBV7-3,NA,TRBD2,CASSPKGGPGNEQFF,TGTGCCAGCAGCCCCAAGGGAGGGCCAGGCAATGAGCAGTTCTTC
TRBJ1-2,TRBV5-1,NA,TRBD1,CASSLGSRDRGVRGYTF,TGCGCCAGCAGCTTGGGGAGCCGGGACAGGGGAGTTCGTGGCTACACCTTC
TRBJ2-3,TRBV27,NA,TRBD2,CASSRGTSGGPEADTQYF,TGTGCCAGCAGTCGGGGGACTAGCGGGGGGCCAGAGGCAGATACGCAGTATTTT
TRBJ2-7,TRBV14,NA,NA,CASSQVSGLPYEQYF,TGTGCCAGCAGCCAAGTAAGCGGACTCCCCTACGAGCAGTACTTC
TRBJ1-6,TRBV9,few,NA,CASSGTANSPLHF,TGTGCCAGCAGCGGGACAGCTAATTCACCCCTCCACTTT
TRBJ2-2,TRBV29-1,NA,TRBD2,CSVELSGGMWTGELFF,TGCAGCGTTGAATTGAGCGGGGGTATGTGGACCGGGGAGCTGTTTTTT
TRBJ1-2,TRBV28,NA,NA,CASSSIRGSRYGYTF,TGTGCCAGCAGTTCCATTCGGGGATCCCGCTATGGCTACACCTTC
TRBJ1-5,TRBV7-8,NA,NA,CASSLSGTRGAQPQHF,TGTGCCAGCAGCTTATCCGGGACACGGGGGGCTCAGCCCCAGCATTTT
TRBJ1-2,TRBV28,NA,NA,CASSLYPGTIYGYTF,TGTGCCAGCTCTTTATACCCCGGGACAATCTATGGCTACACCTTC
TRBJ1-1,TRBV6-6,once,NA,CASRKQGYTEAFF,TGTGCCAGCAGAAAACAGGGTTACACTGAAGCTTTCTTT
TRBJ2-5,TRBV19,NA,TRBD2,CASRAGGEKTQYF,TGTGCCAGTAGGGCGGGGGGGGAAAAGACCCAGTACTTC
TRBJ2-7,TRBV7-6,NA,TRBD1,CASSLAQGDLHEQYF,TGTGCCAGCAGCTTAGCGCAGGGGGACCTCCACGAGCAGTACTTC
TRBJ2-3,TRBV9,NA,TRBD2,CASSVGPGDAGGVGDTQYF,TGTGCCAGCAGCGTAGGGCCGGGGGACGCGGGGGGCGTGGGAGATACGCAGTATTTT
TRBJ2-2,TRBV2,once,TRBD2,CASSRRPAGGANTGELFF,TGTGCCAGCAGTAGGAGGCCAGCGGGGGGCGCGAACACCGGGGAGCTGTTTTTT
TRBJ2-1,TRBV6-5,NA,NA,CASGWTAASSYNEQFF,TGTGCCAGCGGTTGGACAGCTGCCAGCTCCTACAATGAGCAGTTCTTC
TRBJ2-7,TRBV18,NA,TRBD1,CASSLGYGQGGRYEQYF,TGTGCCAGCTCACTGGGCTACGGACAGGGGGGGAGATACGAGCAGTACTTC
TRBJ2-1,TRBV5-1,NA,NA,CASSEPAGAQFF,TGCGCCAGCAGCGAGCCGGCGGGGGCCCAGTTCTTC
TRBJ1-6,TRBV5-1,few,TRBD1,CASSIGQADLSPLHF,TGCGCCAGCAGCATCGGACAGGCCGATCTCTCACCCCTCCACTTT
TRBJ2-7,TRBV10-1,NA,TRBD2,CASSESGTSGIYEQYF,TGCGCCAGCAGTGAGTCCGGGACTAGCGGGATCTACGAGCAGTACTTC
TRBJ2-3,TRBV4-2,NA,NA,CASSQEGGRTDTQYF,TGTGCCAGCAGCCAAGAAGGAGGGCGCACAGATACGCAGTATTTT
TRBJ2-7,TRBV19,NA,TRBD1,CASRKLGTGVSYEQYF,TGTGCCAGTAGAAAACTTGGGACAGGGGTCTCCTACGAGCAGTACTTC
TRBJ1-1,TRBV6-1,NA,NA,CASSGYGESEAFF,TGTGCCAGCAGTGGATACGGGGAGAGTGAAGCTTTCTTT
TRBJ1-1,TRBV6-5,NA,NA,CASSTSRPNTEAFF,TGTGCCAGCAGTACTTCTAGGCCCAACACTGAAGCTTTCTTT
TRBJ2-7,TRBV28,NA,TRBD2,CASSLKNLAGYEQYF,TGTGCCAGCAGTTTAAAGAACCTAGCGGGATACGAGCAGTACTTC
TRBJ1-4,TRBV19,NA,TRBD1,CASSIGDRESEKLFF,TGTGCCAGTAGTATAGGGGACAGGGAGAGTGAAAAACTGTTTTTT
TRBJ2-5,TRBV5-4,NA,TRBD1,CASSRDRGRETQYF,TGTGCCAGCAGCCGGGACAGGGGCCGAGAGACCCAGTACTTC
TRBJ2-1,TRBV10-1,NA,TRBD1,CASSEMAQGRGGGEQFF,TGCGCCAGCAGTGAGATGGCACAGGGGAGAGGTGGGGGTGAGCAGTTCTTC
TRBJ2-6,TRBV6-6,NA,NA,CASNAGPSAGANVLTF,TGTGCCAGTAATGCGGGTCCCTCCGCTGGGGCCAACGTCCTGACTTTC
TRBJ1-3,TRBV6-4,NA,NA,CASSPEPGNTIYF,TGTGCCAGCAGTCCCGAGCCTGGAAACACCATATATTTT
TRBJ2-3,TRBV6-1,once,TRBD1,CASTEMGQGADTQYF,TGTGCCAGCACCGAAATGGGACAGGGGGCAGATACGCAGTATTTT